This entry is about one TCR beta chain. These data are taken from a study of cytomegalovirus exposure and HLA in healthy donors. 13 Jbeta primers and 60 Vbeta primers were used for the PCR. Repertoires were generated with immunoSEQ multiplex PCR, while TCRdb's copy carries only in-frame clones and drops some. The repertoire has approximately 89,000 clones, about 75% of them found once; the top ten carry 10%. The TCR sequence derives from a man aged 25 to 40 in good health and CMV-seropositive. Sequencing used PBMCs.

The CDR3 loop is CASSPPGEGFQETQYF. CDR3 bases: TGTGCCAGCTCACCACCGGGGGAGGGGTTCCAAGAGACCCAGTACTTC. The chain joins TRBV18 to TRBJ2-5; 7 bases are a match to TRBD2. The CDR3 has 16 amino acids. Germline lookup yields CDR1 KGHSH and CDR2 LQKENI. V was clipped by 0 bases and J by 1 base; unmatched bases: 5.